This T cell receptor (beta chain) was recovered during a study of cytomegalovirus exposure and HLA in healthy donors. The study, taken as a whole, reports: Most TCR sequences were seen very rarely across donors, but some public TCRs occurred in many. Later analysis suggested most CMV-associated TCR beta chains were HLA-restricted.

V was trimmed by 5 bases and J by 1 base, leaving 5 bases between them. The CDR3 runs 12 residues. From germline, CDR1 is SGHAT and CDR2 FQNNGV. In the case of this clone: Its antigen remains unknown.

With 60 Vbeta and 13 Jbeta primers, the PCR was carried out. Produced via immunoSEQ multiplex PCR; TCRdb's table is partial and in-frame only. The data hold about 160,000 clones, with 75% to 90% observed a single time. Sequencing was done on a sample of PBMCs. This TCR was sampled from a male donor in good health and CMV-seropositive. The V call is TRBV11-2, the J call TRBJ1-1; D remains unclear. The CDR3 bases are TGTGCCAGCAGCGGCCGGAACACTGAAGCTTTCTTT. Its translation is CASSGRNTEAFF. Based on the CDR3 plus reference TRBV11-2 and TRBJ1-1, the full variable domain is EAGVAQSPRYKIIEKRQSVAFWCNPISGHATLYWYQQILGQGPKLLIQFQNNGVVDDSQLPKDRFSAERLKGVDSTLKIQPAKLEDSAVYLCASSGRNTEAFFGQGTRLTVV.